This T cell receptor beta chain originates from a study of metastatic and nonmetastatic thyroid tumors. By share, this clone counts as medium-sized. CDR3 length equals 12 residues. Trimming removed 4 bases from V and 5 bases from J, with 9 bases in between. The germline V gene has CDR1 SNHLY and CDR2 FYNNEI. TCRdb reprocessed the PCR reads using MiXCR. Of about 23,000 clones in the sample, about 30% were seen once. Before thyroid surgery, none of the patients had received any treatment. The sequence was obtained from a female donor with papillary thyroid cancer or a benign thyroid nodule (not recorded which). Some clones in this sample may be carry-over from other donors' samples. Sample: tumor tissue. This chain links TRBV2 with TRBJ2-7; D is unresolved. In DNA, the CDR3 is TGTGCCAGCAGTGGTAGCTGGCACGAGCAGTACTTC. Amino acids: CASSGSWHEQYF.